The TCR beta chain under discussion was sequenced for a study of cytomegalovirus exposure and HLA in healthy donors. Study results and caveats: CMV antigen specificity of a few CMV-associated chains was confirmed in vitro. A list of around 150 TCR beta chains associated with cytomegalovirus was given. First-cohort TCR clusters were later found to tend to co-occur in the roughly 130 validation repertoires.

On this clone: The antigen is unknown.

The donors formed part of the approximately 120-subject validation cohort, distinct from the roughly 730-subject first cohort. Assay used: immunoSEQ multiplex PCR; TCRdb lists only in-frame clones, some missing. The profile shows some 200,000 clones, over 80% of them singletons. Looked up from germline, CDR1 is SGHDT and CDR2 is YYEEEE. CDR3 length: 15 residues. V lost 4 bases and J lost 0, with 13 bases in between. This TCR derives from a young woman in good health and CMV-seronegative. The rearrangement links TRBV5-6 to TRBJ2-5, with TRBD1 as a possible D gene (5 bases). Sequenced material: PBMCs. The CDR3 region is CASSPWTPNQETQYF. Written as DNA, the CDR3 is TGTGCCAGCAGCCCGTGGACACCGAACCAAGAGACCCAGTACTTC.